This passage covers 27 T cell receptor beta chains from one sample sequenced in a study of T-cell reconstitution after alpha-beta-depleted transplantation in children. The TCRbeta library incorporated unique molecular identifiers. From the PCR reads, TCRdb called clonotypes with MiXCR, one entry per CDR3 protein. In the table there are about 230,000 distinct CDR3 sequences, 9.7% of which are singletons. Source: PBMCs from the stem cell graft donor, taken from the stem cell graft. The receptors were gathered from a human donor who donated a stem cell graft to a child with SCID.

This clonotype was counted many times. The chain carries TRBV29-1 and TRBJ2-5; D unresolved. Trimming pared 4 bases from V and 5 bases from J, leaving 2 bases between. This CDR3 comprises 9 residues. Germline values: CDR1 SQVTM, CDR2 ANQGSEA. CDR3 sequence reads: CSVGETQYF. CDR3 coding DNA: TGCAGCGTTGGCGAGACCCAGTACTTC.

This clonotype has at least ten counts. This chain links TRBV5-1 with TRBJ1-3, with 9 positions matching TRBD1. The CDR3 contains 18 residues. CDR1 and CDR2 (germline): SGHRS, YFSETQ. V trimming: 2 bases; J trimming: 4 bases; junction bases outside the gene matches: 13. The CDR3 region is CASSLSGTGPSGGNTIYF. CDR3 nucleotide sequence: TGCGCCAGCAGCTTATCCGGGACAGGGCCTTCGGGAGGAAACACCATATATTTT.

This clonotype was counted ten times or more. The chain combines TRBV7-2 with TRBJ2-2; no clear D gene. This CDR3 has 12 residues. V was cut by 5 bases and J by 5 bases, with 6 bases left in between. The germline V gene has CDR1 SGHTA and CDR2 FQGNSA. The CDR3 DNA follows: TGTGCCAGCAGCCGAGTTACCGGGGAGCTGTTTTTT. Protein: CASSRVTGELFF.

This clonotype has ten or more counts. CDR3 in amino acids: CASSTGTGETEQFF. For the CDR3, the DNA is TGCGCCAGCAGCACCGGGACAGGGGAAACTGAGCAGTTCTTC. The J gene is TRBJ2-1, the V gene TRBV5-1; 10 nucleotides line up with TRBD1. V lost 4 bases and J lost 9; bases outside the gene matches: 7. Germline V CDR1 and CDR2: SGHRS, YFSETQ. This CDR3 has 14 residues.

The CDR3, as DNA: TGTGCCAGCAGCTTTGATCCCGGGATTTTCAATCAGCCCCAGCATTTT. Translated, it gives CASSFDPGIFNQPQHF. V gene TRBV5-5 combines with J gene TRBJ1-5; D gene unclear. This CDR3 has 16 amino acids. Trimming shortened V by 2 bases and J by 3 bases, and 15 bases separated the two germline ends. Germline assignment: CDR1 SGHKS and CDR2 YYEKEE (reference sequence).

This clonotype was recorded many times. This rearrangement joins TRBV12-3 or TRBV12-4 to TRBJ1-1; a weak D match, TRBD1 (6 bases). The CDR3 has 12 amino acids. Trimming shortened V by 7 bases and J by 11 bases, and 17 bases separated the two germline ends. CDR3 DNA: TGTGCCAGCATCGCGGGGGCGGGACGTGCTTTCTTT. Translation: CASIAGAGRAFF.

This clonotype was observed many times. V and J are TRBV12-3 or TRBV12-4 and TRBJ1-2; TRBD1 might be the D (6 bases). The CDR3 spans 14 residues. V was trimmed by 6 bases and J by 4 bases, leaving 15 bases between them. Written as DNA, the CDR3 is TGTGCCAGCAGCCGAGGGGGTTTGGGCTATGGCTACACCTTC. Translating gives CASSRGGLGYGYTF.

This clonotype was counted many times. The CDR3 DNA follows: TGTGCCAGCAGCTTAGCGAGTCCCACGAGCTCCTACAATGAGCAGTTCTTC. This encodes CASSLASPTSSYNEQFF. The gene calls are TRBV7-8 and TRBJ2-1; the D is unclear. Germline assignment: CDR1 SGHVS and CDR2 FQNEAQ. The CDR3 consists of 17 residues. Trimming pared 0 bases from V and 0 bases from J, leaving 12 bases between.

The table lists this clonotype with many counts. The V call is TRBV6-5, the J call TRBJ1-4; D is uncertain. V lost 7 bases to trimming and J lost 0 bases, with 9 bases between them. The CDR3 is 14 residues long. CDR1 and CDR2 (germline): MNHEY, SVGAGI. DNA for the CDR3: TGTGCCAGCACTCGGACGGCAACTAATGAAAAACTGTTTTTT. Translated, it gives CASTRTATNEKLFF.

This clonotype was detected many times. The chain couples TRBV12-3 or TRBV12-4 to TRBJ1-2; D might be TRBD1 (5 bases). The CDR3 spans 15 residues. With 8 bases removed from V and 0 bases from J, the gap between germline ends came to 16 bases. The CDR3 is CASSSLGPTNYGYTF. The CDR3 nucleotides read TGTGCCAGCTCGTCCCTGGGGCCGACTAACTATGGCTACACCTTC.

This clonotype has more than one count but fewer than ten. The CDR3 nucleotides read TGTGCCAGCAGTTACTCCCCCGGGAACGAGCAGTACTTC. It yields the protein CASSYSPGNEQYF. This chain uses TRBV6-2 or TRBV6-3 with TRBJ2-7, with TRBD2 as a possible D gene (5 bases). The CDR3 runs to 13 residues. The germline V gene has CDR1 MNHEY and CDR2 SVGEGT. Between the trimmed V and J ends, which lost 0 bases and 5 bases, there was a span of 8 bases.

V usage is TRBV11-2 and J usage is TRBJ2-1; 8 bases are a match to TRBD1. J gave up 5 bases and V 3 bases, and 3 bases lay outside the gene matches. Germline V gene lookup returns CDR1 SGHAT and CDR2 FQNNGV. The CDR3 consists of 14 residues. DNA for the CDR3: TGTGCCAGCAGCTTCAACAGGGGGGACAATGAGCAGTTCTTC. Its protein product is CASSFNRGDNEQFF.

This clonotype was counted at least ten times. The chain is built from TRBV5-1 and TRBJ2-5; TRBD2 matches at 9 bases. Looked up from germline, CDR1 is SGHRS and CDR2 is YFSETQ. The junction had 3 bases not matched to a gene; V was cut back by 4 bases and J by 5 bases. This CDR3 contains 13 residues. CDR3 sequence (DNA): TGCGCCAGCAGCCCCGGACTAGCGGAGACCCAGTACTTC. Translating gives CASSPGLAETQYF.

This clonotype has at least ten counts. The chain uses TRBV6-5 and TRBJ1-6, with D uncertain. The V end was cut by 4 bases, the J end by 4 bases, with 5 bases between. There are 13 residues in the CDR3. Germline CDR1 MNHEY, CDR2 SVGAGI. CDR3 loop: CASSSIYNSPLHF. The CDR3 DNA is TGTGCCAGCAGTTCAATTTATAATTCACCCCTCCACTTT.

The sample holds many counts of this clonotype. The chain carries TRBV10-3 and TRBJ2-7; 7 bases are shared with TRBD1. Trimming at V came to 4 bases and at J to 3 bases, leaving 0 bases not matched to a gene. The CDR3 spans 12 residues. Germline CDR1 ENHRY, CDR2 SYGVKD. The CDR3 region is CAISGDSYEQYF. The DNA of the CDR3 is TGTGCCATCAGTGGGGACAGCTACGAGCAGTACTTC.

In this sample, this clonotype turned up many times. The rearrangement joins TRBV7-9 to TRBJ2-4; possibly TRBD1 for D (6 bases). This CDR3 is 17 amino acids long. CDR1 SEHNR and CDR2 FQNEAQ come from the germline V gene (reference sequence). Trimming cost V 1 base and J 2 bases, with 15 bases left between them. CDR3 coding DNA: TGTGCCAGCAGCTTAGAGGGTTTTCAGGGGTCCAAAAACATTCAGTACTTC. Amino acid sequence: CASSLEGFQGSKNIQYF.

This rearrangement joins TRBV6-2 or TRBV6-3 to TRBJ1-2; no clear D. The CDR3 totals 14 residues. Trimming stripped 2 bases from V and 9 bases from J, with 16 bases between. Germline loops: CDR1 MNHEY, CDR2 SVGEGT. The CDR3 bases are TGTGCCAGCAGTTACCTCCCAGCCGGCTGGAGCTACACCTTC. The encoded protein is CASSYLPAGWSYTF.

This clonotype has at least ten counts. The rearrangement uses TRBV5-1 and TRBJ2-1; D assignment may be TRBD1 or TRBD2 (5 bases each). Trimming took off 4 bases at V and 7 bases at J, with 15 bases between the two ends. The CDR3 has 14 amino acids. CDR1 is SGHRS and CDR2 is YFSETQ in the germline V gene. The CDR3 region has the DNA TGCGCCAGCAGCAAGGGGAGTATGGGGAATGAGCAGTTCTTC. Its protein is CASSKGSMGNEQFF.

In this sample, this clonotype turned up many times. V gene TRBV29-1 combines with J gene TRBJ2-4; D is perhaps TRBD2 (6 bases). Trimming took off 8 bases at V and 2 bases at J, with 10 bases between the two ends. This CDR3 is 12 amino acids long. Germline assignment: CDR1 SQVTM and CDR2 ANQGSEA. The CDR3 here is CSMRGTKNIQYF. The CDR3 region has the DNA TGCAGCATGCGGGGTACCAAAAACATTCAGTACTTC.

Note on this clonotype: A read error may produce the germline difference seen at one junction end. This chain connects TRBV5-4 to TRBJ2-5; maybe TRBD2 (5 bases). The CDR3 totals 16 residues. The V gene's germline CDR1 is SGHNT and CDR2 YYREEE (reference sequence). CDR3 loop: CASSLGSERVQETQYF. The CDR3 nucleotides are TGTGCCAGCAGCTTGGGTTCGGAGAGGGTCCAAGAAACCCAGTACTTC.

The CDR3 loop is CASSLLSGENTDTQYF. The CDR3 DNA sequence: TGTGCCAGCAGCTTATTGAGCGGGGAAAACACAGATACGCAGTATTTT. V is TRBV11-2 and J is TRBJ2-3; 7 nucleotides agree with TRBD2. This CDR3 has 16 amino acids. The V gene's germline CDR1 is SGHAT and CDR2 FQNNGV. Losses at the gene ends were 2 bases for V and 2 bases for J; bases not matched to a gene: 7.

This clonotype was observed a few times. The V call is TRBV2, the J call TRBJ1-4, with D maybe TRBD1 (6 bases). The CDR3 totals 13 residues. CDR1 is SNHLY, CDR2 FYNNEI, per germline. Trimming pared 5 bases from V and 5 bases from J, leaving 9 bases between. CDR3 in amino acids: CASSRTENEKLFF. The CDR3 bases are TGTGCCAGCAGTCGGACAGAAAATGAAAAACTGTTTTTT.

This clonotype appeared many times. The genes are TRBV6-5 and TRBJ2-1; the match to TRBD1 covers 9 bases. The V segment lost 2 bases and the J segment 6 bases; nucleotides outside the gene matches: 5. CDR3 length: 15 amino acids. Germline-derived CDR1 and CDR2 are MNHEY and SVGAGI. The CDR3 spells CASSYPGTGINEQFF. The CDR3 DNA is TGTGCCAGCAGTTACCCCGGGACAGGGATCAATGAGCAGTTCTTC.

In this sample, this clonotype turned up many times. The chain couples TRBV25-1 to TRBJ2-5; 10 bases are shared with TRBD1. CDR1 and CDR2 (germline): MGHDK, SYGVNS. The CDR3 has 15 residues. After removal of 7 bases from V and 2 bases from J, the junction contained 7 bases not matched to a gene. The CDR3 protein is CASTIGQGVQETQYF. For the CDR3, the DNA is TGTGCCAGCACGATAGGACAGGGGGTACAAGAGACCCAGTACTTC.

The chain links TRBV12-3 or TRBV12-4 to TRBJ1-5, with D possibly being TRBD1 (5 bases). This CDR3 is built from 16 residues. Trimming stripped 5 bases from V and 5 bases from J, with 19 bases between. CDR3: CASSIGTASPYQPQHF. DNA of the CDR3: TGTGCCAGCAGTATCGGGACCGCGTCCCCTTATCAGCCCCAGCATTTT.

This clonotype was recorded at least ten times. The chain couples TRBV20-1 to TRBJ2-2; D possibly matches TRBD1 or TRBD2 (6 bases each). This CDR3 has 13 residues. The V end lost 8 bases, the J end lost 5 bases, and 15 bases lay between the germline ends. In germline, CDR1 is DFQATT, CDR2 SNEGSKA (reference sequence). Here the CDR3 DNA reads TGCAGTACCTACGGGGGCATGACCGGGGAGCTGTTTTTT. As protein: CSTYGGMTGELFF.

This clonotype showed up many times. The chain carries TRBV3-1 and TRBJ2-5; D is uncertain. Germline CDR1 and CDR2: LGHDT and YNNKEL (reference sequence). V was cut by 4 bases and J by 5 bases, with 11 bases left in between. The length of the CDR3 is 13 residues. The CDR3: CASSLLAGETQYF. Written as DNA, the CDR3 is TGTGCCAGCAGCCTCCTGGCCGGGGAGACCCAGTACTTC.